Listed here are 18 T cell receptor beta chains from one sample, sequenced in a study of regulatory T cells in long-lasting Graves disease. Regarding time point: newly diagnosed GD, antithyroid drugs for less than 3 months. After RNA was extracted from PBMCs, the TCR library was made from it. Investigators prepared the TCR beta libraries by applying iRepertoire HTBI primers and Arm-PCR of CDR3 regions. TCRdb reanalysed the multiplex PCR reads using MiXCR and keeps one entry per CDR3 protein. The sample includes roughly 380,000 distinct CDR3 sequences, approximately 15% of them seen just once. The same data also contributed to another study, on T cells in Graves' hyperthyroidism and ophthalmopathy.

The sample was peripheral blood mononuclear cells (PBMCs), taken at new diagnosis, from a patient treated with antithyroid drugs. The receptors here all came from a man in his forties with Graves disease.

This clonotype showed up many times. The chain uses TRBV4-3 and TRBJ2-5; D is uncertain. The CDR3 sequence is 14 residues long. Germline V gives CDR1 LGHNA, CDR2 YSLEER. V gave up 1 base and J gave up 3 bases, with 9 bases separating them. The CDR3: CASSQGTTEETQYF. In DNA, the CDR3 is TGCGCCAGCAGCCAAGGTACCACGGAAGAGACCCAGTACTTC.

The chain uses TRBV7-3 and TRBJ1-2, with D perhaps TRBD1 (6 bases). Germline V gene data show CDR1 as SGHTA and CDR2 as FQGTGA. The CDR3 runs 14 residues. The V and J ends lost 5 bases and 8 bases respectively, with 18 bases between them. CDR3 loop: CASSPNPRGFGYTF. Here the CDR3 DNA reads TGTGCCAGCAGCCCTAATCCAAGGGGGTTCGGCTACACCTTC.

This clonotype was found many times. The chain couples TRBV18 to TRBJ2-5; 10 bases match TRBD1. The J segment lost 4 bases and the V segment lost 0 bases, leaving 5 bases of the junction unmatched. CDR1 and CDR2 from the germline V gene are KGHSH and LQKENI. The CDR3 loop spans 16 amino acids. CDR3 loop: CASSPPRQGAGETQYF. DNA for the CDR3: TGTGCCAGCTCACCACCGAGACAGGGGGCCGGAGAGACCCAGTACTTC.

Only a few counts were recorded for this clonotype. The chain carries TRBV4-1 and TRBJ2-2, with no clear D. The V gene's germline CDR1 is MGHRA and CDR2 YSYEKL. Trimming took 1 base from V and 6 from J, leaving 12 bases between them. This CDR3 is built from 15 residues. In DNA form, the CDR3 reads TGCGCCAGCAGCCAAGGGCCAGCAGACGCCGGGGAGCTGTTTTTT. This translates into CASSQGPADAGELFF.

In this sample, this clonotype turned up a few times. The chain combines TRBV6-1 with TRBJ1-5, with 8 positions matching TRBD1. CDR1 MNHNS and CDR2 SASEGT come from the germline V gene. The ends lost 2 bases at V and 5 bases at J; junction bases unmatched: 5. The CDR3 runs 15 residues. The CDR3 sequence is CASSEIPGGYQPQHF. In nucleotides, the CDR3 is TGTGCCAGCAGTGAAATACCAGGGGGCTATCAGCCCCAGCATTTT.

This clonotype has a handful of counts. The chain links TRBV4-2 to TRBJ1-4; D may be TRBD1 (5 bases). V lost 3 bases to trimming and J lost 8 bases, with 22 bases between them. The CDR3 consists of 17 residues. Germline V gene lookup returns CDR1 LGHNA and CDR2 YNFKEQ. The CDR3 reads CASSQETRGGVREKLFF. CDR3 in DNA: TGTGCCAGCAGCCAGGAAACCCGGGGAGGGGTGAGGGAAAAACTGTTTTTT.

In its sample, this clonotype was seen many times. The chain employs TRBV6-2 or TRBV6-3 and TRBJ2-7; 9 bases agree with TRBD1. Germline CDR1 MNHEY, CDR2 SVGEGT. J gave up 7 bases and V 6 bases, and 7 bases lay outside the gene matches. There are 13 residues in the CDR3. The CDR3, as DNA: TGTGCCAGCAGGCGGGACAGGGTAGAGGAGCAGTACTTC. Protein sequence: CASRRDRVEEQYF.

Many counts were recorded for this clonotype. This rearrangement joins TRBV15 to TRBJ2-1; the D gene is possibly TRBD1 (6 bases). Germline V gene lookup returns CDR1 LNHNV and CDR2 YYDKDF (reference sequence). Trimming left V 6 bases short and J 0 bases short, with 21 bases between. The CDR3 is 18 amino acids. This CDR3 is CATRALPWQGSSYNEQFF. Written as DNA, the CDR3 is TGTGCCACCAGAGCGCTGCCGTGGCAGGGGAGCTCCTACAATGAGCAGTTCTTC.

There are many counts of this clonotype. The gene calls are TRBV5-1 and TRBJ1-1; D is uncertain. Germline-derived CDR1 and CDR2 are SGHRS and YFSETQ. This CDR3 is built from 13 residues. The V gene lost 0 bases and the J gene lost 2 bases, with 5 bases spanning the gap. CDR3 nucleotides: TGCGCCAGCAGCTTGGTGACAAACACTGAAGCTTTCTTT. Its protein product is CASSLVTNTEAFF.

The V gene is TRBV11-2, the J gene TRBJ1-2, with a weak D call TRBD1 (6 bases). This CDR3 spans 15 amino acids. V was clipped by 5 bases and J by 3 bases, with 16 bases between them. The germline CDR1 and CDR2 sequences are SGHAT and FQNNGV. The CDR3 here is CASSPRTVVDYGYTF. CDR3 nucleotide sequence: TGTGCCAGCAGCCCGCGGACAGTGGTAGACTATGGCTACACCTTC.

The chain has TRBV20-1 and TRBJ2-7; D tentatively fits TRBD1 or TRBD2 (5 bases each). Germline-derived CDR1 and CDR2 are DFQATT and SNEGSKA (reference sequence). The CDR3 spans 12 residues. The V end lost 3 bases, the J end lost 6 bases, and 12 bases lay between the germline ends. The CDR3 protein is CSASAGRFEQYF. The CDR3 DNA reads TGCAGTGCTAGCGCAGGGAGATTCGAGCAGTACTTC.

This clonotype occurred many times. The V call is TRBV11-2, the J call TRBJ2-5; a weak D match, TRBD1 (6 bases). Germline lookup yields CDR1 SGHAT and CDR2 FQNNGV. The CDR3 sequence is 15 residues long. V was pared by 4 bases and J by 2 bases, with 14 bases between. CDR3 DNA: TGTGCCAGCAGCTCGAAAGCCACAGGGCAAGAGACCCAGTACTTC. Its translation: CASSSKATGQETQYF.

This clonotype was seen a single time. This sequence joins TRBV18 and TRBJ1-1, with TRBD1 identical over 7 bases. The germline V gene encodes CDR1 KGHSH and CDR2 LQKENI. V shed 3 bases, J shed 7 bases, and the junction held 14 bases outside the gene matches. The CDR3 runs 16 residues. The CDR3 sequence is CASSPTPWDRRGEAFF. DNA for the CDR3: TGTGCCAGCTCACCGACGCCTTGGGACAGACGGGGTGAAGCTTTCTTT.

This clonotype was recorded at least ten times. The J gene is TRBJ2-3, the V gene TRBV12-3 or TRBV12-4, with TRBD2 matching 7 bases. Trimming removed 7 bases from V and 2 bases from J; junction bases left unmatched: 9. CDR3 size: 15 residues. The CDR3 region is CASKITSEATDTQYF. CDR3 nucleotides: TGTGCCAGCAAGATTACTAGCGAGGCCACAGATACGCAGTATTTT.

This clonotype was seen at least ten times. This sequence joins TRBV7-2 and TRBJ2-7, with D possibly TRBD2 on 5 matching bases. V was clipped by 2 bases and J by 3 bases, with 11 bases between them. The CDR3 length is 14 residues. CDR1 is SGHTA and CDR2 is FQGNSA in the germline V gene. The CDR3 DNA is TGTGCCAGCAGCTTAAAAAGCGGTGACTACGAGCAGTACTTC. It translates to CASSLKSGDYEQYF. Full variable domain (outside the CDR3, taken from reference TRBV7-2 and TRBJ2-7): GAGVSQSPSNKVTEKGKDVELRCDPISGHTALYWYRQSLGQGLEFLIYFQGNSAPDKSGLPSDRFSAERTGGSVSTLTIQRTQQEDSAVYLCASSLKSGDYEQYFGPGTRLTVT.

In this sample, this clonotype turned up a few times. J is TRBJ1-1 and V is TRBV9; tentatively, D is TRBD1 (5 bases). Per the germline V gene, CDR1 is SGDLS and CDR2 is YYNGEE. Trimming took 3 bases from V and 6 from J, leaving 15 bases between them. CDR3 length equals 14 residues. Here the CDR3 reads CASSEDTRGAEAFF. In nucleotides, the CDR3 is TGTGCCAGCAGCGAGGACACCCGGGGGGCTGAAGCTTTCTTT.

This clonotype appeared many times. V usage is TRBV11-2 and J usage is TRBJ2-4; either TRBD1 or TRBD2 may fit D (5 bases each). CDR1 and CDR2 from the germline V gene are SGHAT and FQNNGV. This CDR3 comprises 18 residues. Trimming pared 4 bases from V and 0 bases from J, leaving 19 bases between. The CDR3, as DNA: TGTGCCAGCAGCTCTTTTTGGCCGGGACGCCGAGCCAAAAACATTCAGTACTTC. Translating it yields CASSSFWPGRRAKNIQYF.

This clonotype showed up many times. V usage is TRBV30 and J usage is TRBJ2-5; D may be TRBD1 (6 bases). The CDR3 is made up of 16 amino acids. CDR1 GTSNPN and CDR2 SVGIG come from the germline V gene (reference sequence). V was trimmed by 6 bases and J by 1 base, leaving 21 bases between them. The chain's CDR3 is CACTMIGTSFQETQYF. The CDR3 nucleotides read TGTGCCTGCACTATGATCGGGACATCGTTCCAAGAGACCCAGTACTTC.